Each of the 27 T cell receptor beta chains below was sequenced from the same sample in a study of control samples from healthy donors and cancer patients. Sequenced by immunoSEQ multiplex PCR; TCRdb stores in-frame clones only, minus some. The sample has around 200,000 clones, about 95% seen once; the top ten hold 1.5%. The sequencing input was blood. These TCRs come from a man aged 50 to 59 in good health.

The chain is built from TRBV9 and TRBJ2-2; D is unresolved. Germline CDR1 reads SGDLS; CDR2 reads YYNGEE. Between the trimmed V and J ends, which lost 4 bases and 3 bases, there was a span of 10 bases. The CDR3 totals 14 residues. The DNA of the CDR3 is TGTGCCAGCAGCTCCCAGGTGGACACCGGGGAGCTGTTTTTT. It translates to CASSSQVDTGELFF. Full variable domain (outside the CDR3, taken from reference TRBV9 and TRBJ2-2): DSGVTQTPKHLITATGQRVTLRCSPRSGDLSVYWYQQSLDQGLQFLIQYYNGEERAKGNILERFSAQQFPDLHSELNLSSLELGDSALYFCASSSQVDTGELFFGEGSRLTVL.

The rearrangement uses TRBV5-4 and TRBJ1-2; D remains ambiguous. V lost 4 bases and J lost 5, with 15 bases in between. Germline-derived CDR1 and CDR2 are SGHNT and YYREEE (reference sequence). The CDR3 runs 14 residues. CDR3 loop: CASSPDGRTYGYTF. CDR3 nucleotide sequence: TGTGCCAGCAGCCCAGACGGGAGAACTTATGGCTACACCTTC. The full variable domain, completed using reference TRBV5-4 and TRBJ1-2, is ETGVTQSPTHLIKTRGQQVTLRCSSQSGHNTVSWYQQALGQGPQFIFQYYREEENGRGNFPPRFSGLQFPNYSSELNVNALELDDSALYLCASSPDGRTYGYTFGSGTRLTVV.

The chain couples TRBV19 to TRBJ2-1, with D uncertain. The CDR3 has 11 residues. Germline values: CDR1 LNHDA, CDR2 SQIVND (reference sequence). With 5 bases removed from V and 4 bases from J, the gap between germline ends came to 3 bases. The CDR3, as DNA: TGTGCCAGTAGTGATTACAATGAGCAGTTCTTC. It codes for CASSDYNEQFF.

The V and J genes are TRBV7-9 and TRBJ1-6; D possibly corresponds to TRBD1 (5 bases). Trimming shortened V by 5 bases and J by 7 bases, and 9 bases separated the two germline ends. Germline V gene lookup returns CDR1 SEHNR and CDR2 FQNEAQ (reference sequence). The CDR3 has 13 amino acids. CDR3 in amino acids: CASSMTDNSPLHF. In DNA form, the CDR3 reads TGTGCCAGCAGCATGACAGACAATTCACCCCTCCACTTT.

CDR3 in DNA: TGTGCCAGCAGTTGGGGGGGAACCTACGAGCAGTACGTC. Residues: CASSWGGTYEQYV. J is TRBJ2-7 and V is TRBV6-5; 7 bases match TRBD2. The V and J ends lost 4 bases and 2 bases, in that order; junction bases with no gene match: 2. Germline V gives CDR1 MNHEY, CDR2 SVGAGI. The CDR3 loop spans 13 amino acids.

V is TRBV11-2 and J is TRBJ2-7, with no clear D. The germline V gene encodes CDR1 SGHAT and CDR2 FQNNGV. The germline V and J ends were trimmed by 1 base and 9 bases, with 13 bases remaining between them. The CDR3 is made up of 13 amino acids. The CDR3 DNA reads TGTGCCAGCAGCTTAGCCCGGGTAGAACGGCAGTACGTC. Protein product: CASSLARVERQYV.

The gene calls are TRBV5-1 and TRBJ2-3; 8 nucleotides match TRBD1. J was trimmed by 1 base and V by 6 bases; bases with no gene match: 1. CDR1 is SGHRS, CDR2 YFSETQ, per germline. The CDR3 extends over 13 amino acids. This chain's CDR3 is CASTGQGTDTQYF. The CDR3 DNA follows: TGCGCCAGCACGGGACAGGGCACAGATACGCAGTATTTT.

The rearrangement uses TRBV5-1 and TRBJ1-4, with 7 bases that match TRBD1. Per the germline V gene, CDR1 is SGHRS and CDR2 is YFSETQ. This CDR3 comprises 17 residues. J lost 0 bases, V lost 4 bases, and 9 bases had no gene match. CDR3 bases: TGCGCCAGCAGCCCCGACAGGGCCCGAGCAACTAATGAAAAACTGTTTTTT. Translation: CASSPDRARATNEKLFF.

The chain employs TRBV7-9 and TRBJ1-6; 11 positions match TRBD1. This CDR3 has 15 residues. V gave up 5 bases and J gave up 9 bases; unmatched junction bases: 6. Looked up from germline, CDR1 is SEHNR and CDR2 is FQNEAQ (reference sequence). The CDR3 region is CASSPTGTGGSPLHF. For the CDR3, the DNA is TGTGCCAGCAGCCCCACCGGGACAGGGGGTTCACCCCTCCACTTT.

This clone occurred once. The chain recombines TRBV4-3 with TRBJ2-2, with no clear D. V dropped 0 bases and J dropped 0 bases, with 8 bases sitting between them. This CDR3 has 16 residues. Germline assignment: CDR1 LGHNA and CDR2 YSLEER. The DNA for the CDR3 is TGCGCCAGCAGCCAAGAGGGATATGCGAACACCGGGGAGCTGTTTTTT. Its protein is CASSQEGYANTGELFF.

The gene calls are TRBV7-2 and TRBJ1-1; 8 bases match TRBD1. With 3 bases clipped from V and 6 bases from J, the junction kept 3 bases outside the gene matches. This CDR3 is 13 amino acids long. CDR1 is SGHTA, CDR2 FQGNSA, per germline. This chain's CDR3 is CASSFGQGSEAFF. The CDR3 DNA sequence: TGTGCCAGCAGCTTCGGACAGGGCTCTGAAGCTTTCTTT. The full variable domain, its missing parts supplied by reference TRBV7-2 and TRBJ1-1, is GAGVSQSPSNKVTEKGKDVELRCDPISGHTALYWYRQSLGQGLEFLIYFQGNSAPDKSGLPSDRFSAERTGGSVSTLTIQRTQQEDSAVYLCASSFGQGSEAFFGQGTRLTVV.

Comment on this clone: Distinct nucleotide sequences in the sample also encode this CDR3. The chain employs TRBV20-1 and TRBJ2-1; D unresolved. Trimming took 6 bases from V and 7 from J, leaving 10 bases between them. Germline V gene sequence: CDR1 DFQATT, CDR2 SNEGSKA (reference sequence). The CDR3 covers 11 residues. The CDR3 spells CSAPSRNEQFF. In nucleotides, the CDR3 is TGCAGTGCCCCCTCCCGAAATGAGCAGTTCTTC.

This chain connects TRBV6-5 to TRBJ1-1; 7 bases map to TRBD1. CDR3 size: 15 residues. The junction had 7 bases not matched to a gene; V was cut back by 0 bases and J by 6 bases. Germline V gene lookup returns CDR1 MNHEY and CDR2 SVGAGI. CDR3 coding DNA: TGTGCCAGCAGTTACTCCACAGGGGCCAGCGCTGAAGCTTTCTTT. It yields the protein CASSYSTGASAEAFF.

The V and J genes are TRBV7-9 and TRBJ1-5, with D perhaps TRBD1 (5 bases). Trimming removed 4 bases at V and 5 bases at J, with 24 bases between. Germline CDR1 is SEHNR and CDR2 is FQNEAQ (reference sequence). The CDR3 consists of 18 residues. The CDR3 spells CASSWVGLGKGIHQPQHF. DNA for the CDR3: TGTGCCAGCAGCTGGGTAGGCTTAGGCAAGGGGATTCATCAGCCCCAGCATTTT.

The rearrangement links TRBV28 to TRBJ2-7, with a weak D call TRBD2 (5 bases). V was trimmed by 4 bases and J by 3 bases, leaving 16 bases between them. Germline assignment: CDR1 MDHEN and CDR2 SYDVKM. This CDR3 comprises 15 residues. The CDR3 bases are TGTGCCAGCAGTTCCGAGGGTCGACTAAACTACGAGCAGTACTTC. Its translation: CASSSEGRLNYEQYF.

This clone was counted a few times. The rearrangement joins TRBV27 to TRBJ2-7; D is unclear. V dropped 5 bases and J dropped 2 bases, with 10 bases sitting between them. Germline V lookup: CDR1 MNHEY, CDR2 SMNVEV (reference sequence). CDR3 length: 13 residues. The CDR3 nucleotides read TGTGCCAGCAGTAATCAACCCCCCTACGAGCAGTACTTC. Translation gives CASSNQPPYEQYF.

This chain joins TRBV3-1 (or the pseudogene TRBV3-2) and TRBJ2-3; TRBD1 aligns across 8 bases. V was pared by 4 bases and J by 2 bases, with 14 bases of the junction left unmatched. Germline lookup yields CDR1 LGHDT and CDR2 YNNKEL (reference sequence). The CDR3 has 18 amino acids. The CDR3 region is CASSPGKLGTGHTDTQYF. For the CDR3, the DNA is TGTGCCAGCAGCCCAGGCAAACTGGGGACAGGCCACACAGATACGCAGTATTTT.

J is TRBJ1-3 and V is TRBV13, with a possible D match to TRBD1 (6 bases). This CDR3 comprises 18 residues. Germline V gene data show CDR1 as PRHDT and CDR2 as FYEKMQ (reference sequence). Trimming took off 7 bases at V and 2 bases at J, with 24 bases between the two ends. The CDR3 DNA sequence: TGTGCCAGCAACCCCCCTGAAGGGGGAGTAAAGCCTGGAAACACCATATATTTT. The encoded protein is CASNPPEGGVKPGNTIYF.

The genes are TRBV11-1 and TRBJ2-1; D is unclear. This CDR3 spans 14 amino acids. The ends were cut back, 5 bases at V and 3 bases at J, with 11 bases in the middle. The germline CDR1 and CDR2 sequences are SGHAT and FQDESV (reference sequence). The CDR3 protein is CASSPPLVYNEQFF. Here the CDR3 DNA reads TGTGCCAGCAGCCCCCCGTTGGTCTACAATGAGCAGTTCTTC.

V is TRBV12-3 or TRBV12-4 and J is TRBJ2-5; possible D gene TRBD1, 5 bases. The length of the CDR3 is 13 residues. Trimming stripped 1 base from V and 7 bases from J, with 10 bases between. The CDR3 region has the DNA TGTGCCAGCAGTTTAGAAGGGGCGGCGACCCAGTACTTC. It translates to CASSLEGAATQYF.

The V and J genes are TRBV7-3 and TRBJ1-3; the match to TRBD1 covers 8 bases. CDR1 SGHTA and CDR2 FQGTGA come from the germline V gene. The CDR3 contains 16 residues. V shed 0 bases and J 2 bases; nucleotides not matched to a gene: 3. The CDR3 sequence: CASSLTARGPGNTIYF. The CDR3 nucleotides are TGTGCCAGCAGCTTAACAGCCAGGGGGCCTGGAAACACCATATATTTT.

The chain recombines TRBV12-3 or TRBV12-4 with TRBJ1-1; no clear D. Trimming pared 5 bases from V and 5 bases from J, leaving 9 bases between. This CDR3 comprises 12 residues. CDR3 protein: CASSPKGTEAFF. In DNA, the CDR3 is TGTGCCAGCAGTCCAAAAGGGACTGAAGCTTTCTTT.

The V gene is TRBV5-1, the J gene TRBJ1-2; D ambiguous. The CDR3 sequence is 13 residues long. Per germline, CDR1 SGHRS and CDR2 YFSETQ. Trimming stripped 4 bases from V and 6 bases from J, with 13 bases between. CDR3 protein: CASSPSPGDGYTF. DNA for the CDR3: TGCGCCAGCAGCCCATCCCCTGGGGATGGCTACACCTTC.

The gene calls are TRBV9 and TRBJ2-7; D is undetermined. The germline CDR1 and CDR2 sequences are SGDLS and YYNGEE. Trimming pared 0 bases from V and 1 base from J, leaving 11 bases between. The CDR3 is made up of 15 amino acids. This CDR3 is CASSVDGGRSYEQYF. The CDR3 DNA follows: TGTGCCAGCAGCGTAGATGGCGGAAGATCCTACGAGCAGTACTTC.

This clone was counted once. The chain combines TRBV12-3 or TRBV12-4 with TRBJ1-3; no firm D call. Trimming pared 4 bases from V and 3 bases from J, leaving 4 bases between. The CDR3 is made up of 12 amino acids. CDR3 in amino acids: CASSSNGNTIYF. In DNA form, the CDR3 reads TGTGCCAGCAGTTCCAATGGAAACACCATATATTTT.

V and J are TRBV9 and TRBJ2-5; D might be TRBD1 or TRBD2, each matching 6 bases. CDR1 and CDR2 (germline): SGDLS, YYNGEE. Trimming took off 0 bases at V and 1 base at J, with 13 bases between the two ends. This CDR3 is built from 16 residues. The CDR3 bases are TGTGCCAGCAGCGTAGTGGGGGGCCCCTTCCAAGAGACCCAGTACTTC. Residues: CASSVVGGPFQETQYF.

This chain links TRBV9 with TRBJ1-6; TRBD1 agrees at 7 bases. This CDR3 comprises 14 residues. CDR1 SGDLS and CDR2 YYNGEE come from the germline V gene. After removal of 1 base from V and 7 bases from J, the junction contained 2 bases not matched to a gene. The CDR3 spells CASSVTGENSPLHF. CDR3 coding DNA: TGTGCCAGCAGCGTAACAGGGGAGAATTCACCCCTCCACTTT.